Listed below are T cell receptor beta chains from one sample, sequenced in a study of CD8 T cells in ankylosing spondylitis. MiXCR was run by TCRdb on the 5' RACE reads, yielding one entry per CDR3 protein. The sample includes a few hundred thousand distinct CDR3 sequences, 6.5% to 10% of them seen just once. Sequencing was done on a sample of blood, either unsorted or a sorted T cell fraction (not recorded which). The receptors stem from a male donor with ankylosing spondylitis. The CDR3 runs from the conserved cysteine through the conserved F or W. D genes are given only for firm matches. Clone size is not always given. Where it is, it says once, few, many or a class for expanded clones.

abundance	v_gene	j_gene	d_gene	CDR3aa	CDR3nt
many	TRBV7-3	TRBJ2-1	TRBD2	CASSPGGLAGYNEQFF	TGTGCCAGCAGCCCAGGGGGGCTAGCGGGGTACAATGAGCAGTTCTTC
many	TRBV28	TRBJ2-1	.	CASSSRRPEQFF	TGTGCCAGCAGTTCCCGCCGACCCGAGCAGTTCTTC
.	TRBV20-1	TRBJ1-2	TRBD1	CSAPRGDRAYGYTF	TGCAGTGCTCCTCGAGGGGACAGGGCCTATGGCTACACCTTC
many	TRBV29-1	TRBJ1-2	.	CSAWTEKGYTF	TGCAGCGCCTGGACTGAAAAAGGCTACACCTTC
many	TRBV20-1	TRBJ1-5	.	CSARPAVNQPQHF	TGCAGTGCCCGCCCCGCGGTTAATCAGCCCCAGCATTTT
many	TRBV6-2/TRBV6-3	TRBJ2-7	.	CASSYLDPTSYEQYF	TGTGCCAGCAGTTACCTCGACCCTACCTCCTACGAGCAGTACTTC
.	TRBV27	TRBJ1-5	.	CASSLSALPPRHF	TGTGCCAGCAGTTTATCGGCCCTACCTCCTCGGCATTTT
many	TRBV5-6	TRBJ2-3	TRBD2	CASSPGLAGAWGTDTQYF	TGTGCCAGCAGCCCGGGACTAGCGGGAGCTTGGGGCACAGATACGCAGTATTTT
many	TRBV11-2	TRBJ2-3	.	CASSPGDFSQITQYF	TGTGCCAGCAGCCCGGGGGACTTTTCACAGATCACGCAGTATTTT
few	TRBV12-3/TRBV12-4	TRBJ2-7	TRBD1	CASSLGTGWLYF	TGTGCCAGCAGTTTAGGGACAGGGTGGCTGTACTTC
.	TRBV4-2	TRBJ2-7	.	CASSTGTQSSYEQYF	TGTGCCAGCAGCACCGGGACACAATCCTCCTACGAGCAGTACTTC
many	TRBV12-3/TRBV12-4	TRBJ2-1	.	CASSFGTLLNEQFF	TGTGCCAGCAGTTTCGGGACTCTGCTAAATGAGCAGTTCTTC
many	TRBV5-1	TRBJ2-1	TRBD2	CASRTSPGGEQFF	TGCGCCAGCAGGACTAGCCCAGGCGGTGAGCAGTTCTTC
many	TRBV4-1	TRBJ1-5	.	CASSPAAANSNQPQHF	TGCGCCAGCAGTCCCGCTGCTGCGAATAGCAATCAGCCCCAGCATTTT
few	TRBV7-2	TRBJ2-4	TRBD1	CASSSQSGQGANIQYF	TGTGCCAGCAGCTCCCAATCGGGACAGGGGGCAAACATTCAGTACTTC
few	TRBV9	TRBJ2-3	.	CASSVVGVGTDTQYF	TGTGCCAGCAGCGTTGTGGGAGTTGGCACAGATACGCAGTATTTT
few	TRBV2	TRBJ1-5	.	CASSGSLNQPQHF	TGTGCCAGCAGTGGTAGCCTCAATCAGCCCCAGCATTTT
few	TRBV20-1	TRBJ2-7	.	CSAAPGPSYEQYF	TGCAGTGCTGCTCCGGGCCCTTCCTACGAGCAGTACTTC
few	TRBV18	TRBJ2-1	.	CASSRKGPYNEQFF	TGTGCCAGCTCAAGGAAGGGTCCCTACAATGAGCAGTTCTTC
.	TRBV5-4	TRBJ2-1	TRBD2	CASSPGKAGAYNEQFF	TGTGCCAGCAGCCCAGGGAAAGCGGGAGCCTACAATGAGCAGTTCTTC
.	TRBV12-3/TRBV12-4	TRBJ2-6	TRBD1	CASRTAGTGLYGANVLTF	TGTGCCAGCAGAACCGCCGGGACAGGGTTGTATGGGGCCAACGTCCTGACTTTC
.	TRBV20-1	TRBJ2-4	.	CSARDYPAQYF	TGCAGTGCTAGGGACTACCCGGCTCAGTACTTC
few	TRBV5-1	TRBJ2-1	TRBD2	CASSDGTSGPYNEQFF	TGCGCCAGCAGCGACGGGACTAGCGGACCCTACAATGAGCAGTTCTTC
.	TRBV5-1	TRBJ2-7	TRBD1	CASSLQGGEQYF	TGCGCCAGCAGCTTACAGGGGGGCGAGCAGTACTTC
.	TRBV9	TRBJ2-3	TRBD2	CASSPVSGSGTDTQYF	TGTGCCAGCAGCCCCGTTAGCGGGAGCGGCACAGATACGCAGTATTTT
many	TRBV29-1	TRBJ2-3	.	CSARAMSASTDTQYF	TGCAGCGCCCGTGCTATGAGCGCGAGCACAGATACGCAGTATTTT
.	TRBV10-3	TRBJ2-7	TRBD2	CAISDGASGKVYEQYF	TGTGCCATCAGTGATGGTGCTAGCGGGAAGGTTTACGAGCAGTACTTC
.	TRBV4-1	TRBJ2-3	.	CASSPIREPDTQYF	TGCGCCAGCAGCCCGATCCGGGAGCCAGATACGCAGTATTTT
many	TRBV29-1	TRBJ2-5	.	CSVNQAVQETQYF	TGCAGCGTTAACCAAGCGGTACAAGAGACCCAGTACTTC
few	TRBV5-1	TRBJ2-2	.	CASSPDLHPTGELFF	TGCGCCAGCAGCCCGGACCTTCATCCCACCGGGGAGCTGTTTTTT
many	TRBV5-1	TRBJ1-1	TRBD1	CASSAGQGGVTEAFF	TGCGCCAGCAGCGCCGGACAGGGTGGGGTCACTGAAGCTTTCTTT
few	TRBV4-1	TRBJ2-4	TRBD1	CASSRGQGVDIQYF	TGCGCCAGCAGCCGAGGACAGGGGGTTGACATTCAGTACTTC
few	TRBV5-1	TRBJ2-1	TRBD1	CASSYGQDNEQFF	TGCGCCAGCAGCTACGGACAGGACAATGAGCAGTTCTTC
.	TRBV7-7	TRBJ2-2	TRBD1	CASREAGQGNTGELFF	TGTGCCAGCAGGGAAGCCGGACAGGGTAACACCGGGGAGCTGTTTTTT
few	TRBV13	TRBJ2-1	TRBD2	CASSLGSGRTYEQFF	TGTGCCAGCAGCTTAGGTAGCGGGAGGACCTATGAGCAGTTCTTC
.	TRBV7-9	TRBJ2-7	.	CASRRLLSYEQYF	TGTGCCAGCAGAAGACTACTCTCCTACGAGCAGTACTTC
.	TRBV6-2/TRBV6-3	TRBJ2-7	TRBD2	CASSRGLGEQYF	TGTGCCAGCAGTCGGGGACTAGGCGAGCAGTACTTC
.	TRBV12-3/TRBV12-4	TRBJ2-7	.	CTSSSYPPDAWTVSYEQYF	TGTACCAGCAGCTCCTACCCCCCGGATGCATGGACAGTTTCCTACGAGCAGTACTTC
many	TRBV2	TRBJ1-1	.	CASPAEPNTEAFF	TGTGCCAGCCCGGCAGAACCGAACACTGAAGCTTTCTTT
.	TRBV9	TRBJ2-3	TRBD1	CASSVASWTGLTDTQYF	TGTGCCAGCAGCGTAGCTTCCTGGACAGGGCTCACAGATACGCAGTATTTT
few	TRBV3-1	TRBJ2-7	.	CASSQGLASDEQYF	TGTGCCAGCAGCCAGGGGCTAGCCTCGGACGAGCAGTACTTC
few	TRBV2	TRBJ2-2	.	CAWQGGANTNTGELFF	TGTGCCTGGCAGGGGGGGGCAAACACGAACACCGGGGAGCTGTTTTTT
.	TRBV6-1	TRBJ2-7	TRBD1	CASSPDRVAPGSYEQYF	TGTGCCAGCAGTCCGGACAGGGTAGCCCCTGGGTCCTACGAGCAGTACTTC
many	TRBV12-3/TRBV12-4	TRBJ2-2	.	CASRSTPTRNTGELFF	TGTGCCAGCAGGTCAACTCCGACACGAAACACCGGGGAGCTGTTTTTT
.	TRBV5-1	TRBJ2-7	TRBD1	CASSSQGQRTYEQYF	TGCGCCAGCAGCTCGCAGGGACAGCGGACCTACGAGCAGTACTTC
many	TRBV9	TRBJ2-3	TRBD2	CASSLHGGVDTTDTQYF	TGTGCCAGCAGCCTCCACGGGGGGGTGGATACCACAGATACGCAGTATTTT
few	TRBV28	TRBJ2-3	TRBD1	CASSFWSGQGPDTQYF	TGTGCCAGCAGTTTTTGGTCGGGACAGGGCCCAGATACGCAGTATTTT
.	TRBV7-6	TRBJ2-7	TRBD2	CASSALAGGPYEQYF	TGTGCCAGCAGCGCCCTAGCGGGAGGGCCTTACGAGCAGTACTTC
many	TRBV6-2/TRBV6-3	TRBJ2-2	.	CASSNLPYGELFF	TGTGCCAGCAGTAACCTCCCGTACGGGGAGCTGTTTTTT
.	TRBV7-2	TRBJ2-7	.	CASSLAGRIDEQYF	TGTGCCAGCAGCTTAGCGGGGAGAATCGACGAGCAGTACTTC
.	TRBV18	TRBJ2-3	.	CASVRGSTDTQYF	TGTGCCAGCGTGAGGGGTAGCACAGATACGCAGTATTTT
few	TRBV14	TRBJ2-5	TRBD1	CASSPGTGLGWTQYF	TGTGCCAGCAGCCCCGGGACAGGGTTGGGGTGGACCCAGTACTTC
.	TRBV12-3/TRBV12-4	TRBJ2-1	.	CASRSALVSYNEQFF	TGTGCCAGCAGGTCCGCCCTTGTCTCCTACAATGAGCAGTTCTTC
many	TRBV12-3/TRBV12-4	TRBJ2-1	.	CASRSGSGYNEQFF	TGTGCCAGCAGGAGCGGTAGCGGATACAATGAGCAGTTCTTC
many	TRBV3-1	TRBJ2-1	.	CASSQAGNEQFF	TGTGCCAGCAGCCAAGCTGGAAATGAGCAGTTCTTC
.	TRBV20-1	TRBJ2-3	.	CSGGTGGGSTDTQYF	TGCAGTGGAGGGACCGGAGGCGGGAGCACAGATACGCAGTATTTT
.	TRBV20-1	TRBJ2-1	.	CSAKPGRFEQFF	TGCAGTGCTAAACCCGGACGCTTCGAGCAGTTCTTC
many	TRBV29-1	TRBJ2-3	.	CSAPGPGTDTQYF	TGCAGCGCGCCGGGACCGGGTACAGATACGCAGTATTTT
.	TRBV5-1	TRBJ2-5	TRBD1	CASSLGQGELKTQYF	TGCGCCAGCAGCTTGGGACAGGGGGAGTTGAAGACCCAGTACTTC
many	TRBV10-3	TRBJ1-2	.	CAISEWLWNGYTF	TGTGCCATCAGTGAGTGGCTTTGGAATGGCTACACCTTC